This entry lists 27 T cell receptor beta chains sequenced from one sample in a study of cytomegalovirus exposure and HLA in healthy donors. Primers included in the PCR were 60 Vbeta and 13 Jbeta primers. TCRdb's table, derived via immunoSEQ multiplex PCR, lists solely in-frame clones and lacks some. The sample shows roughly 160,000 clones, around 69% of them seen only once. The source material was PBMCs. The receptors come from a man aged 60-69 years in good health and CMV-seronegative.

The rearrangement joins TRBV10-2 to TRBJ1-2; TRBD1 matches 8 bases. The CDR3 has 14 residues. J lost 0 bases, V lost 9 bases, and 6 bases had no gene match. CDR1 and CDR2 (germline): WSHSY, SAAADI. The CDR3 DNA sequence: TGCGCCAGTAGAACAGGGGGTTCTAACTATGGCTACACCTTC. This gives the protein CASRTGGSNYGYTF.

This clone has just a few counts. This chain connects TRBV6-6 to TRBJ2-3; D is unclear. The CDR3 covers 13 residues. The V and J ends lost 2 bases and 1 base respectively, with 4 bases between them. Germline CDR1 reads MNHNY; CDR2 reads SVGAGI (reference sequence). CDR3 in DNA: TGTGCCAGCAGTTACCCCGGCACAGATACGCAGTATTTT. Protein product: CASSYPGTDTQYF.

The chain uses TRBV2 and TRBJ2-4; D possibly corresponds to TRBD1 (5 bases). V lost 6 bases and J lost 0, with 9 bases in between. CDR1 is SNHLY and CDR2 is FYNNEI in the germline V gene. The CDR3 loop spans 14 amino acids. This CDR3 is CASRGRVAKNIQYF. The DNA for the CDR3 is TGTGCCAGCAGGGGCAGGGTAGCCAAAAACATTCAGTACTTC.

V and J are TRBV11-3 and TRBJ2-3; 8 bases agree with TRBD1. The CDR3 extends over 13 amino acids. Germline V CDR1 and CDR2: SGHNT, YENEEA. V lost 3 bases to trimming and J lost 6 bases; unmatched junction nucleotides: 2. The DNA for the CDR3 is TGTGCCAGCAGCTTCCAGGGGGCGGATACGCAGTATTTT. Protein product: CASSFQGADTQYF.

The count of this clone is one. The genes are TRBV7-9 and TRBJ2-7; unclear D gene. Germline lookup yields CDR1 SEHNR and CDR2 FQNEAQ (reference sequence). The V gene lost 3 bases and the J gene lost 4 bases, with 4 bases spanning the gap. CDR3 length equals 11 residues. The CDR3 spells CASSLEYEQYF. CDR3 nucleotides: TGTGCCAGCAGCTTGGAGTACGAGCAGTACTTC.

The chain is built from TRBV19 and TRBJ1-4; no firm D call. Trimming took 7 bases from V and 4 from J, leaving 10 bases between them. In germline, CDR1 is LNHDA, CDR2 SQIVND (reference sequence). CDR3 length equals 13 residues. The CDR3 coding sequence is TGTGCCAGTACCACTCCCTTTAATGAAAAACTGTTTTTT. This gives the protein CASTTPFNEKLFF.

In its sample, this clone was seen a few times. The rearrangement uses TRBV28 and TRBJ1-6; D possibly corresponds to TRBD1 (6 bases). The ends were cut back, 1 base at V and 10 bases at J, with 11 bases in the middle. Germline V gene data show CDR1 as MDHEN and CDR2 as SYDVKM. The CDR3 covers 14 residues. CDR3 sequence (DNA): TGTGCCAGCAGTTTATACAGGGTGGGGTCACCCCTCCACTTT. This gives the protein CASSLYRVGSPLHF.

The V and J genes are TRBV28 and TRBJ1-1, with D perhaps TRBD1 (6 bases). This CDR3 comprises 15 residues. Trimming left V 5 bases short and J 3 bases short, with 16 bases between. The V gene's germline CDR1 is MDHEN and CDR2 SYDVKM. The CDR3 DNA follows: TGTGCCAGCAGTCTCGCAATGGACAGCGACACTGAAGCTTTCTTT. Translated, it gives CASSLAMDSDTEAFF.

The genes are TRBV27 and TRBJ1-1; D perhaps matches TRBD1 (5 bases). The germline V gene encodes CDR1 MNHEY and CDR2 SMNVEV (reference sequence). This CDR3 is built from 14 residues. The ends were cut back, 5 bases at V and 1 base at J, with 11 bases in the middle. CDR3 protein: CASSMQGGNTEAFF. CDR3 DNA: TGTGCCAGCAGTATGCAGGGTGGGAACACTGAAGCTTTCTTT.

V is TRBV5-1 and J is TRBJ1-4, with TRBD1 identical over 10 bases. Germline CDR1 and CDR2: SGHRS and YFSETQ. CDR3 length: 16 amino acids. V dropped 2 bases and J dropped 8; count of bases not matched to a gene: 9. CDR3 nucleotides: TGCGCCAGCAGCTTTGGAGGGACAGGGGAACGAGAAAAACTGTTTTTT. Its protein product is CASSFGGTGEREKLFF.

The CDR3 DNA reads TGTGCCATCAGTGAGGGGGGGATAGGGGAGACCCAGTACTTC. Amino acids: CAISEGGIGETQYF. This chain connects TRBV10-3 to TRBJ2-5, with D possibly matching TRBD2 (6 bases). Trimming removed 2 bases at V and 5 bases at J, with 12 bases between. From germline, CDR1 is ENHRY and CDR2 SYGVKD. This CDR3 has 14 amino acids.

This clone was counted only a few times. This same CDR3 is encoded by further DNA sequences in the sample. This chain links TRBV9 with TRBJ2-2; 10 bases map to TRBD2. CDR1 and CDR2 from the germline V gene are SGDLS and YYNGEE. Unmatched junction bases numbered 6, after V lost 0 bases and J lost 7 bases. The CDR3 length is 16 residues. For the CDR3, the DNA is TGTGCCAGCAGCGTAGGGCTAGCGGGAGCGGGCGGGGAGCTGTTTTTT. It encodes CASSVGLAGAGGELFF.

This clone turned up a few times. The chain carries TRBV19 and TRBJ2-3; TRBD2 aligns across 8 bases. From germline, CDR1 is LNHDA and CDR2 SQIVND (reference sequence). Germline trimming cut 7 bases from V and 0 bases from J; bases unmatched to any gene: 3. The CDR3 contains 14 residues. In nucleotides, the CDR3 is TGTGCCAGTACTAGCGGGCCTAGCACAGATACGCAGTATTTT. Translated: CASTSGPSTDTQYF.

CDR3 nucleotide sequence: TGCGCCAGCAGCTTGTCTACCGGGACAGCAACCTACGAGCAGTACTTC. Encoded protein: CASSLSTGTATYEQYF. This chain joins TRBV5-1 and TRBJ2-7; 7 bases are shared with TRBD1. The J segment lost 2 bases and the V segment lost 1 base, leaving 9 bases of the junction unmatched. Germline V gene data show CDR1 as SGHRS and CDR2 as YFSETQ. The length of the CDR3 is 16 residues.

V is TRBV5-8 and J is TRBJ2-1; tentatively, D is TRBD1 (5 bases). V lost 1 base and J 0 bases, leaving 14 bases between the germline ends. This CDR3 spans 17 amino acids. Germline CDR1 is SGHTS and CDR2 is YDEGEE. CDR3 protein: CASSLIRAASSYNEQFF. CDR3 DNA sequence: TGTGCCAGCAGCTTGATCAGGGCAGCGAGCTCCTACAATGAGCAGTTCTTC.

V gene TRBV10-2 combines with J gene TRBJ1-2; D call uncertain. The CDR3 consists of 14 residues. Germline CDR1 and CDR2: WSHSY and SAAADI. Trimming stripped 6 bases from V and 4 bases from J, with 15 bases between. The CDR3 here is CASSSPIESYGYTF. CDR3 in DNA: TGCGCCAGCAGCTCGCCAATCGAGAGCTATGGCTACACCTTC.

This clone was seen once. V gene TRBV5-1 combines with J gene TRBJ1-2, with TRBD1 identical over 7 bases. The V segment lost 4 bases and the J segment 4 bases; nucleotides outside the gene matches: 13. CDR3 length equals 16 residues. Looked up from germline, CDR1 is SGHRS and CDR2 is YFSETQ. CDR3 sequence: CASSPGPTGTGYGYTF. Here the CDR3 DNA reads TGCGCCAGCAGCCCAGGCCCGACAGGGACGGGCTATGGCTACACCTTC.

This sequence joins TRBV11-2 and TRBJ2-7; tentative D call: TRBD1 (7 bases). Trimming stripped 5 bases from V and 9 bases from J, with 23 bases between. This CDR3 is built from 15 residues. Germline V gives CDR1 SGHAT, CDR2 FQNNGV. CDR3 loop: CASSNFRGDLGRQYF. CDR3 bases: TGTGCCAGCAGCAATTTCAGGGGGGACTTAGGTCGGCAGTACTTC. The variable domain in full, completed from reference TRBV11-2 and TRBJ2-7, reads EAGVAQSPRYKIIEKRQSVAFWCNPISGHATLYWYQQILGQGPKLLIQFQNNGVVDDSQLPKDRFSAERLKGVDSTLKIQPAKLEDSAVYLCASSNFRGDLGRQYFGPGTRLTVT.

A single count supports this clone. The chain carries TRBV10-1 and TRBJ2-3, with TRBD1 matching over 10 bases. The germline V gene has CDR1 WNHNN and CDR2 SYGVQD (reference sequence). Germline trimming cut 6 bases from V and 4 bases from J; bases unmatched to any gene: 7. This CDR3 region has 15 residues. CDR3 bases: TGCGCCAGCAGACCCGGGACAGGGGAAGCAGATACGCAGTATTTT. Translation gives CASRPGTGEADTQYF.

V is TRBV9 and J is TRBJ2-3, with D possibly TRBD2 on 5 matching bases. Trimming shortened V by 4 bases and J by 1 base, and 10 bases separated the two germline ends. Per germline, CDR1 SGDLS and CDR2 YYNGEE. The CDR3 is 14 residues long. This CDR3 is CASSTSPGTDTQYF. The CDR3 bases are TGTGCCAGCAGCACTAGTCCCGGCACAGATACGCAGTATTTT.

The V and J genes are TRBV5-1 and TRBJ1-3; no firm D call. V was trimmed by 0 bases and J by 0 bases, leaving 10 bases between them. The CDR3 has 16 amino acids. The germline V gene has CDR1 SGHRS and CDR2 YFSETQ. DNA for the CDR3: TGCGCCAGCAGCTTGGGGCAGTTCGACTCTGGAAACACCATATATTTT. It encodes CASSLGQFDSGNTIYF.

J is TRBJ1-3 and V is TRBV7-2; D gene ambiguous. In germline, CDR1 is SGHTA, CDR2 FQGNSA. The CDR3 sequence is 15 residues long. V was pared by 5 bases and J by 0 bases, with 11 bases between. CDR3: CASSPGGDSGNTIYF. For the CDR3, the DNA is TGTGCCAGCAGCCCCGGCGGGGACTCTGGAAACACCATATATTTT.

The chain joins TRBV4-2 to TRBJ2-7, with 8 bases that match TRBD1. Germline CDR1 and CDR2: LGHNA and YNFKEQ. The CDR3 is 17 residues long. J lost 7 bases, V lost 1 base, and 15 bases had no gene match. The CDR3 is CASSQAARRGRLGEQYF. In nucleotides, the CDR3 is TGTGCCAGCAGCCAAGCGGCCCGCAGGGGGCGGTTGGGAGAGCAGTACTTC.

The J gene is TRBJ2-7, the V gene TRBV4-1; 9 bases match TRBD2. Germline V gene lookup returns CDR1 MGHRA and CDR2 YSYEKL. This CDR3 comprises 15 residues. J lost 3 bases, V lost 1 base, and 4 bases had no gene match. CDR3 in DNA: TGCGCCAGCAGCCAAGTTCCTAGCGGGATCTACGAGCAGTACTTC. It yields the protein CASSQVPSGIYEQYF.

This chain links TRBV19 with TRBJ2-7, with unresolved D. Germline CDR1 reads LNHDA; CDR2 reads SQIVND (reference sequence). V dropped 6 bases and J dropped 5 bases, with 17 bases sitting between them. The CDR3 is made up of 14 amino acids. CDR3 protein: CASSPGSFRNEQYF. The CDR3 region has the DNA TGTGCCAGTAGCCCCGGCTCTTTCAGGAACGAGCAGTACTTC.

This clone was seen only a few times. The chain recombines TRBV2 with TRBJ2-2; D unresolved. The CDR3 contains 14 residues. Germline V gives CDR1 SNHLY, CDR2 FYNNEI. Trimming pared 4 bases from V and 5 bases from J, leaving 11 bases between. The CDR3, as DNA: TGTGCCAGCAGTGGTGAGGCCGAAACCGGGGAGCTGTTTTTT. Encoded protein: CASSGEAETGELFF.

A word on this clone: At one boundary the junction diverges from the germline segment, which might be a read error. The chain joins TRBV28 to TRBJ2-1; 7 bases align to TRBD1. The CDR3 length is 15 residues. Germline-derived CDR1 and CDR2 are MDHEN and SYDVKM. CDR3 bases: TGTGCCAGCAGTTTATCGACAGGGTCCTCCAATGAGCAGTTCTTC. As protein: CASSLSTGSSNEQFF.